A single sample is the source of the 23 T cell receptor beta chains below, sequenced in a study of T cell repertoires in cytomegalovirus infection. TCRdb reprocessed the reads with MiXCR, giving one entry per CDR3 protein. The data hold more than 400,000 distinct CDR3 sequences, with around 27% observed a single time. Sample: PBMCs. The receptors stem from a human donor in good health (CMV status not recorded). Some clones in this sample may be carry-over from other donors' samples.

This clonotype has a count of ten or more. The V and J genes are TRBV7-2 and TRBJ1-3; maybe TRBD1 (6 bases). The CDR3 runs to 16 residues. Germline values: CDR1 SGHTA, CDR2 FQGNSA. The ends were cut back, 1 base at V and 0 bases at J, with 10 bases in the middle. CDR3 nucleotide sequence: TGTGCCAGCAGCTTAGGGGGGACACGCTCTGGAAACACCATATATTTT. Translated: CASSLGGTRSGNTIYF.

This clonotype was detected ten times or more. J is TRBJ1-5 and V is TRBV7-2; 9 bases map to TRBD1. CDR1 is SGHTA and CDR2 is FQGNSA in the germline V gene. The V gene end was trimmed by 4 bases and the J gene end by 11 bases; junction bases not matched to a gene: 3. CDR3 length: 12 amino acids. This CDR3 reads CASSSRTGAQHF. DNA for the CDR3: TGTGCCAGCAGCTCTCGGACAGGGGCCCAGCATTTT.

This clonotype was counted at least ten times. The chain carries TRBV7-9 and TRBJ1-2; 8 bases match TRBD1. The CDR3 totals 15 residues. Germline V gene sequence: CDR1 SEHNR, CDR2 FQNEAQ (reference sequence). Unmatched junction bases numbered 12, after V lost 4 bases and J lost 8 bases. The CDR3 region is CASSSPRQGAWGYTF. The CDR3, as DNA: TGTGCCAGCAGCTCACCCCGGCAGGGGGCTTGGGGCTACACCTTC. The complete variable domain, with remaining parts taken from reference TRBV7-9 and TRBJ1-2, reads DTGVSQNPRHKITKRGQNVTFRCDPISEHNRLYWYRQTLGQGPEFLTYFQNEAQLEKSRLLSDRFSAERPKGSFSTLEIQRTEQGDSAMYLCASSSPRQGAWGYTFGSGTRLTVV.

This clonotype was counted only a few times. V usage is TRBV6-2 or TRBV6-3 and J usage is TRBJ1-1; TRBD1 matches 7 bases. Per germline, CDR1 MNHEY and CDR2 SVGEGT. The V gene end was trimmed by 6 bases and the J gene end by 5 bases; junction bases not matched to a gene: 9. This CDR3 spans 14 amino acids. This CDR3 is CASRDVRGRTEAFF. CDR3 nucleotide sequence: TGTGCCAGCAGGGACGTAAGGGGGCGGACTGAAGCTTTCTTT.

The chain employs TRBV7-3 and TRBJ2-3; the match to TRBD2 covers 7 bases. The V gene end was trimmed by 5 bases and the J gene end by 2 bases; junction bases not matched to a gene: 13. CDR1 is SGHTA and CDR2 is FQGTGA in the germline V gene. This CDR3 is 17 amino acids long. The CDR3 nucleotides are TGTGCCAGCAGCCCACAAGTAGCGGGTCCCATCACAGATACGCAGTATTTT. Translated: CASSPQVAGPITDTQYF.

This clonotype was seen more than once but under ten times. The CDR3 DNA is TGCGCCAGCAGTCTTACCCCCCAAACCGGGACAGTAAATTATAGCAATCAGCCCCAGCATTTT. Translating gives CASSLTPQTGTVNYSNQPQHF. The gene calls are TRBV23-1 and TRBJ1-5; 7 bases align to TRBD1. TRBV23-1 is an ORF, and what it does is uncertain. The CDR3 contains 21 residues. After removal of 4 bases from V and 0 bases from J, the junction contained 21 bases not matched to a gene.

The CDR3 nucleotides are TGTGCCAGCAGCTTGGTACTAGCGGGAGCTCAAGATACGCAGTATTTT. Amino acids: CASSLVLAGAQDTQYF. The chain recombines TRBV5-6 with TRBJ2-3; 11 bases are shared with TRBD2. Germline lookup yields CDR1 SGHDT and CDR2 YYEEEE. J lost 5 bases, V lost 0 bases, and 5 bases had no gene match. The length of the CDR3 is 16 residues.

The chain recombines TRBV6-6 with TRBJ1-4; TRBD1 aligns across 9 bases. The V segment lost 6 bases and the J segment 7 bases; nucleotides outside the gene matches: 6. Looked up from germline, CDR1 is MNHNY and CDR2 is SVGAGI (reference sequence). This CDR3 region has 14 residues. CDR3 bases: TGTGCCAGCAGCCAAACAGGGGGCGGTGAAAAACTGTTTTTT. Translating gives CASSQTGGGEKLFF.

This clonotype was counted many times. The chain joins TRBV5-6 to TRBJ1-1; D not resolved. Germline values: CDR1 SGHDT, CDR2 YYEEEE. This CDR3 has 13 residues. The V gene lost 0 bases and the J gene lost 5 bases, with 8 bases spanning the gap. The CDR3 bases are TGTGCCAGCAGCTTGGGGGTAAGGACTGAAGCTTTCTTT. Its protein is CASSLGVRTEAFF.

This clonotype has just a few counts. The chain couples TRBV19 to TRBJ2-1; 7 bases agree with TRBD2. With V trimmed by 3 bases and J by 2 bases, 10 bases remained unmatched. The CDR3 sequence is 17 residues long. Germline V gene sequence: CDR1 LNHDA, CDR2 SQIVND (reference sequence). CDR3 DNA sequence: TGTGCCAGTAGTATGGCCCCCCCGGGAGGCACCTACAATGAGCAGTTCTTC. Protein product: CASSMAPPGGTYNEQFF.

This chain uses TRBV4-3 with TRBJ1-3, with 8 bases fitting TRBD1. The CDR3 consists of 16 residues. Trimming removed 0 bases from V and 2 bases from J; junction bases left unmatched: 3. Germline-derived CDR1 and CDR2 are LGHNA and YSLEER. This chain's CDR3 is CASSQDHRGAGNTIYF. CDR3 DNA sequence: TGCGCCAGCAGCCAAGATCACAGGGGGGCTGGAAACACCATATATTTT.

This clonotype was detected only a few times. The chain uses TRBV7-2 and TRBJ2-1; perhaps TRBD2 as D (5 bases). The germline V gene encodes CDR1 SGHTA and CDR2 FQGNSA. The CDR3 is made up of 15 amino acids. Trimming took 0 bases from V and 10 from J, leaving 16 bases between them. CDR3 amino acids: CASSLAGAILGEQFF. The CDR3 bases are TGTGCCAGCAGCTTAGCGGGAGCTATATTGGGGGAGCAGTTCTTC.

V usage is TRBV7-2 and J usage is TRBJ2-5; 7 bases map to TRBD2. The length of the CDR3 is 14 residues. Germline loops: CDR1 SGHTA, CDR2 FQGNSA. V was pared by 2 bases and J by 1 base, with 1 base of the junction left unmatched. The CDR3 DNA reads TGTGCCAGCAGCTTAATAGCGGGCCAAGAGACCCAGTACTTC. It translates to CASSLIAGQETQYF.

The J gene is TRBJ2-6, the V gene TRBV20-1; D is perhaps TRBD2 (6 bases). The CDR3 consists of 18 residues. The germline V gene encodes CDR1 DFQATT and CDR2 SNEGSKA (reference sequence). V shed 6 bases and J shed 0 bases, with 21 bases lying between them. CDR3 loop: CSARRGGTATSGANVLTF. The CDR3 DNA reads as TGCAGTGCAAGGAGGGGTGGTACAGCTACCTCTGGGGCCAACGTCCTGACTTTC.

The J gene is TRBJ2-1, the V gene TRBV30; 7 bases are a match to TRBD2. Per germline, CDR1 GTSNPN and CDR2 SVGIG (reference sequence). V trimming: 0 bases; J trimming: 4 bases; junction bases outside the gene matches: 6. This CDR3 contains 15 residues. CDR3 DNA sequence: TGTGCCTGGAGTGTACCTACTAGCGCTTACAATGAGCAGTTCTTC. Translated: CAWSVPTSAYNEQFF.

This clonotype was detected many times. This CDR3 reads CASSPVGGVTEAFF. The DNA of the CDR3 is TGTGCCAGCAGTCCGGTTGGAGGGGTCACTGAAGCTTTCTTT. The genes are TRBV6-2 or TRBV6-3 and TRBJ1-1; perhaps TRBD1 as D (5 bases). Germline V gene data show CDR1 as MNHEY and CDR2 as SVGEGT. This CDR3 has 14 amino acids. Trimming removed 5 bases at V and 4 bases at J, with 14 bases between.

This rearrangement joins TRBV7-9 to TRBJ2-2; 9 bases line up with TRBD2. V lost 4 bases, J lost 0 bases, and 6 bases stayed unmatched. The V gene's germline CDR1 is SEHNR and CDR2 FQNEAQ (reference sequence). There are 17 residues in the CDR3. Written as DNA, the CDR3 is TGTGCCAGCAGCTCACTCTCTAGCGGGGCGAACACCGGGGAGCTGTTTTTT. The encoded protein is CASSSLSSGANTGELFF.

This clonotype was found a few times. The chain combines TRBV4-1 with TRBJ2-1, with unresolved D. The V gene's germline CDR1 is MGHRA and CDR2 YSYEKL. Trimming pared 4 bases from V and 8 bases from J, leaving 9 bases between. The CDR3 totals 12 residues. CDR3 region: CASSPRADEQFF. The CDR3 DNA sequence: TGCGCCAGCAGCCCCCGAGCCGATGAGCAGTTCTTC.

To note about this clonotype: An end of the junction does not agree with germline; a read error may underlie this. This chain uses TRBV5-6 with TRBJ1-3; TRBD1 might be the D (6 bases). Germline V lookup: CDR1 SGHDT, CDR2 YYEEEE. The CDR3 loop spans 17 amino acids. The CDR3 DNA reads TGTGCCAGGAGCTTGCTTCGACAGGTTCACTCTGGAAACACCATATATTTT. It yields the protein CARSLLRQVHSGNTIYF. The complete variable domain, with remaining parts taken from reference TRBV5-6 and TRBJ1-3, reads DAGVTQSPTHLIKTRGQQVTLRCSPKSGHDTVSWYQQALGQGPQFIFQYYEEEERQRGNFPDRFSGHQFPNYSSELNVNALLLGDSALYLCARSLLRQVHSGNTIYFGEGSWLTVV.

The genes are TRBV7-9 and TRBJ2-7, with D perhaps matching TRBD2 (6 bases). The CDR3 sequence is 13 residues long. CDR1 and CDR2 from the germline V gene are SEHNR and FQNEAQ (reference sequence). V lost 5 bases and J 2 bases, leaving 10 bases between the germline ends. The CDR3 DNA is TGTGCCAGCAGCGCGACTAGTACCTACGAGCAGTACGTC. Translating gives CASSATSTYEQYV.

This chain links TRBV19 with TRBJ2-2; D unresolved. The CDR3 length is 13 residues. Germline-derived CDR1 and CDR2 are LNHDA and SQIVND (reference sequence). The V gene lost 2 bases and the J gene lost 5 bases, with 6 bases spanning the gap. The CDR3 region is CASSIQRTGELFF. The CDR3 coding sequence is TGTGCCAGTAGTATACAGAGAACCGGGGAGCTGTTTTTT. The complete variable domain, with remaining parts taken from reference TRBV19 and TRBJ2-2, reads DGGITQSPKYLFRKEGQNVTLSCEQNLNHDAMYWYRQDPGQGLRLIYYSQIVNDFQKGDIAEGYSVSREKKESFPLTVTSAQKNPTAFYLCASSIQRTGELFFGEGSRLTVL.

The V and J genes are TRBV7-4 and TRBJ2-2; 9 bases are a match to TRBD2. The V gene's germline CDR1 is SGHVT and CDR2 SQSDAQ. V trimming: 6 bases; J trimming: 1 base; junction bases outside the gene matches: 12. The CDR3 totals 18 residues. CDR3 loop: CASRDTGTSLGNTGELFF. CDR3 DNA: TGTGCCAGCAGGGACACCGGGACTAGCCTCGGGAACACCGGGGAGCTGTTTTTT.

The V and J genes are TRBV5-1 and TRBJ1-2, with a possible D match to TRBD1 (5 bases). V was trimmed by 4 bases and J by 3 bases, leaving 13 bases between them. This CDR3 has 14 residues. Germline V gene lookup returns CDR1 SGHRS and CDR2 YFSETQ. The CDR3 is CASSRGQGDYGYTF. The CDR3 nucleotides read TGCGCCAGCAGCCGCGGTCAGGGTGACTATGGCTACACCTTC.